The TCR beta chain under discussion was sequenced for a study of blood T cell repertoires in COVID-19. The CDR3 runs 15 residues. V lost 2 bases, J lost 5 bases, and 16 bases lay in between. Per germline, CDR1 SGHRS and CDR2 YFSETQ. The repertoire was sequenced with immunoSEQ multiplex PCR; TCRdb's copy has only in-frame clones and lacks some. In the table there are about 160,000 clones, more than 75% of which are singletons. The receptor comes from a man aged 70-80 years with acute or convalescent COVID-19. The sequencing input was peripheral blood. The chain has TRBV5-1 and TRBJ1-1; no reliable D call. The CDR3 nucleotides are TGCGCCAGCAGCTTCTCGGCAGGTTATGGGACTGAAGCTTTCTTT. Its protein product is CASSFSAGYGTEAFF. The full variable domain, completed using reference TRBV5-1 and TRBJ1-1, is KAGVTQTPRYLIKTRGQQVTLSCSPISGHRSVSWYQQTPGQGLQFLFEYFSETQRNKGNFPGRFSGRQFSNSRSEMNVSTLELGDSALYLCASSFSAGYGTEAFFGQGTRLTVV.